These 27 T cell receptor beta chains were sequenced from one sample in a study of blood T cells in healthy people across ages. A sample-barcoded 5' primer and a J-beta primer mix were used in a second PCR of roughly 7 to 11 cycles. TCRdb ran MiXCR on the 5' RACE reads and lists one entry per CDR3 protein. The data show over 950,000 distinct CDR3 sequences, under 40% seen once. The sequencing input was blood. Receptor source: a man aged 18 to 30 in good health.

As to this clonotype: A much larger clone differs by one base, so this may be a read error. This chain joins TRBV10-3 and TRBJ2-3, with a tentative D call TRBD2 (7 bases). Germline values: CDR1 ENHRY, CDR2 SYGVKD. V was clipped by 9 bases and J by 2 bases, with 12 bases between them. The CDR3 spans 13 residues. The CDR3 bases are TGTGCCATAACAGGGACTAACACAGATACGCAGTATTTT. The encoded protein is CAITGTNTDTQYF.

In regard to this clonotype: Relative to the germline gene, one junction end is altered; a read error may explain this. The chain joins TRBV6-2 or TRBV6-3 to TRBJ2-3; 7 positions match TRBD1. Germline-derived CDR1 and CDR2 are MNHEY and SVGEGT. The CDR3 is 15 residues long. The CDR3 nucleotides are TGTGCCAGCAGTGATCCGACAGGGAGCACAGATATGCAGTATTTT. It translates to CASSDPTGSTDMQYF.

CDR3 loop: CASSAPGAGGWNFTDTQYF. The CDR3 coding sequence is TGTGCCAGCAGCGCGCCTGGAGCGGGGGGGTGGAACTTCACAGATACGCAGTATTTT. The rearrangement uses TRBV9 and TRBJ2-3, with 10 positions matching TRBD2. Germline assignment: CDR1 SGDLS and CDR2 YYNGEE. Trimming cost V 3 bases and J 2 bases; bases outside gene matches: 15. CDR3 length: 19 residues.

In its sample, this clonotype was seen a few times. This rearrangement joins TRBV19 to TRBJ2-3; D call uncertain. Trimming pared 6 bases from V and 6 bases from J, leaving 10 bases between. Germline V gives CDR1 LNHDA, CDR2 SQIVND (reference sequence). This CDR3 comprises 12 residues. The CDR3 spells CASRVLRDTQYF. CDR3 nucleotides: TGTGCCAGTAGAGTTCTTAGGGATACGCAGTATTTT.

This clonotype was detected only a few times. The rearrangement joins TRBV12-3 or TRBV12-4 to TRBJ1-4, with a tentative D call TRBD1 (6 bases). This CDR3 has 13 residues. V was trimmed by 0 bases and J by 11 bases, leaving 10 bases between them. For the CDR3, the DNA is TGTGCCAGCAGTTTAGCGGCAGGGGAGAAACTGTTTTTT. Protein product: CASSLAAGEKLFF.

In its sample, this clonotype was seen a few times. V gene TRBV25-1 combines with J gene TRBJ2-1; D remains unclear. The V gene's germline CDR1 is MGHDK and CDR2 SYGVNS. The CDR3 runs to 16 residues. Trimming pared 1 base from V and 1 base from J, leaving 11 bases between. The CDR3 sequence: CASSELETDSYNEQFF. Here the CDR3 DNA reads TGTGCCAGCAGTGAATTGGAGACCGATTCCTACAATGAGCAGTTCTTC.

This rearrangement joins TRBV4-3 to TRBJ1-4, with no clear D. The CDR3 is 16 amino acids. Trimming removed 0 bases from V and 5 bases from J, with 13 bases in between. Germline V gene data show CDR1 as LGHNA and CDR2 as YSLEER. CDR3 sequence (DNA): TGCGCCAGCAGCCAAGACAGGTCGAGACTAAATGAAAAACTGTTTTTT. It translates to CASSQDRSRLNEKLFF.

In this sample, this clonotype turned up a few times. This chain connects TRBV19 to TRBJ2-4; D is undetermined. There are 16 residues in the CDR3. Germline V CDR1 and CDR2: LNHDA, SQIVND (reference sequence). The V gene lost 6 bases and the J gene lost 0 bases, with 15 bases spanning the gap. CDR3 residues: CASSPRSLVAKNIQYF. As DNA, the CDR3 is TGTGCCAGTAGCCCTAGAAGCCTTGTAGCCAAAAACATTCAGTACTTC.

This clonotype was detected a few times. This rearrangement joins TRBV25-1 to TRBJ1-5; D ambiguous. From germline, CDR1 is MGHDK and CDR2 SYGVNS. The CDR3 totals 15 residues. Trimming left V 2 bases short and J 0 bases short, with 8 bases between. The CDR3, as DNA: TGTGCCAGCAGTGAAAACACCTATAGCAATCAGCCCCAGCATTTT. Its translation: CASSENTYSNQPQHF.

V gene TRBV3-1 combines with J gene TRBJ2-4; 9 positions agree with TRBD2. The CDR3 runs to 14 residues. The J segment lost 9 bases and the V segment lost 0 bases, leaving 3 bases of the junction unmatched. The germline CDR1 and CDR2 sequences are LGHDT and YNNKEL (reference sequence). CDR3: CASSQDLAGFIQYF. The CDR3 nucleotides read TGTGCCAGCAGCCAAGATCTAGCGGGGTTCATTCAGTACTTC.

The V gene is TRBV6-2 or TRBV6-3, the J gene TRBJ2-3; the match to TRBD2 covers 9 bases. This CDR3 spans 16 amino acids. The J segment lost 3 bases and the V segment lost 6 bases, leaving 10 bases of the junction unmatched. In germline, CDR1 is MNHEY, CDR2 SVGEGT. The CDR3 is CASRWGTSGCTDTQYF. DNA for the CDR3: TGTGCCAGCAGGTGGGGAACTAGCGGGTGTACAGATACGCAGTATTTT.

At least ten counts were recorded for this clonotype. The genes are TRBV20-1 and TRBJ1-5; the D is unclear. Germline loops: CDR1 DFQATT, CDR2 SNEGSKA (reference sequence). Deletions cut 1 base from V and 1 base from J, with 11 bases between. This CDR3 has 15 residues. The CDR3 DNA reads as TGCAGTGCTAGAGCCCGCGGGGAAAGCAATCAGCCCCAGCATTTT. Its protein product is CSARARGESNQPQHF.

This clonotype has just a few counts. The J gene is TRBJ1-4, the V gene TRBV12-3 or TRBV12-4; D might be TRBD1 (5 bases). Deletions cut 4 bases from V and 3 bases from J, with 12 bases between. The CDR3 spans 15 residues. CDR3 coding DNA: TGTGCCAGCAGTTCCGACGGGACGGCTAATGAAAAACTGTTTTTT. Its translation is CASSSDGTANEKLFF.

The J gene is TRBJ1-2, the V gene TRBV12-3 or TRBV12-4; D not certain. The CDR3 is made up of 15 amino acids. Trimming stripped 3 bases from V and 0 bases from J, with 11 bases between. CDR3 bases: TGTGCCAGCAGTTTTAGGCAGTTTACTAACTATGGCTACACCTTC. Its protein is CASSFRQFTNYGYTF.

In this sample, this clonotype turned up a few times. This chain links TRBV6-6 with TRBJ1-1, with D unresolved. Germline V gives CDR1 MNHNY, CDR2 SVGAGI (reference sequence). V dropped 7 bases and J dropped 2 bases, with 14 bases sitting between them. The CDR3 loop spans 14 amino acids. This chain's CDR3 is CASTFSYGNTEAFF. The CDR3 nucleotides read TGTGCCAGCACGTTCAGTTACGGAAACACTGAAGCTTTCTTT.

This clonotype was observed a few times. The V and J genes are TRBV9 and TRBJ2-4, with D maybe TRBD1 (5 bases). The V gene lost 0 bases and the J gene lost 4 bases, with 5 bases spanning the gap. CDR3 length: 13 residues. Germline lookup yields CDR1 SGDLS and CDR2 YYNGEE. The CDR3 nucleotides read TGTGCCAGCAGCGTAGAGGGGAAAAACATTCAGTACTTC. It is translated as CASSVEGKNIQYF.

A few counts support this clonotype. The gene calls are TRBV5-1 and TRBJ2-2; D may be TRBD2 (6 bases). Germline loops: CDR1 SGHRS, CDR2 YFSETQ. With 2 bases removed from V and 2 bases from J, the gap between germline ends came to 10 bases. The CDR3 consists of 15 residues. The CDR3 loop reads CASSLGGINTGELFF. The CDR3 DNA follows: TGCGCCAGCAGCTTAGGAGGGATAAACACCGGGGAGCTGTTTTTT.

In its sample, this clonotype was seen a few times. The chain combines TRBV9 with TRBJ1-1; weak D call: TRBD1 (5 bases). This CDR3 has 14 residues. Trimming cost V 0 bases and J 3 bases, with 9 bases left between them. The germline CDR1 and CDR2 sequences are SGDLS and YYNGEE. The CDR3: CASSVGGGDTEAFF. CDR3 nucleotide sequence: TGTGCCAGCAGCGTAGGTGGAGGGGACACTGAAGCTTTCTTT. The entire variable domain, with the rest obtained from reference TRBV9 and TRBJ1-1, is as follows: DSGVTQTPKHLITATGQRVTLRCSPRSGDLSVYWYQQSLDQGLQFLIQYYNGEERAKGNILERFSAQQFPDLHSELNLSSLELGDSALYFCASSVGGGDTEAFFGQGTRLTVV.

This clonotype was seen only a few times. Here the CDR3 DNA reads TGTGCCAGCAGCCAATTCTCGGGCAATGAGCAGTTCTTC. It translates to CASSQFSGNEQFF. The chain has TRBV3-1 and TRBJ2-1; D uncertain. The CDR3 spans 13 residues. The V and J ends lost 2 bases and 6 bases respectively, with 8 bases between them. In germline, CDR1 is LGHDT, CDR2 YNNKEL (reference sequence).

This chain joins TRBV12-3 or TRBV12-4 and TRBJ2-1; 9 bases match TRBD2. The CDR3 spans 17 residues. V was pared by 4 bases and J by 7 bases, with 14 bases of the junction left unmatched. This CDR3 is CASSSPWRGGLRNEQFF. CDR3 nucleotide sequence: TGTGCCAGCAGTTCGCCTTGGCGGGGGGGCCTGAGGAATGAGCAGTTCTTC.

This clonotype appeared a few times. The rearrangement uses TRBV10-3 and TRBJ1-1; D call uncertain. The germline CDR1 and CDR2 sequences are ENHRY and SYGVKD. There are 13 residues in the CDR3. V gave up 4 bases and J gave up 1 base, with 7 bases separating them. CDR3 protein: CAISGNANTEAFF. The CDR3 DNA follows: TGTGCCATCAGTGGGAATGCGAACACTGAAGCTTTCTTT.

V and J are TRBV18 and TRBJ2-2, with 7 bases fitting TRBD2. The ends lost 0 bases at V and 4 bases at J; junction bases unmatched: 5. The CDR3 covers 16 residues. Germline V gene data show CDR1 as KGHSH and CDR2 as LQKENI. The CDR3 coding sequence is TGTGCCAGCTCACCACCTTCAACTAGCGTCACCGGGGAGCTGTTTTTT. Its protein is CASSPPSTSVTGELFF.

This sequence joins TRBV30 and TRBJ1-2; no clear D gene. CDR3 length equals 10 residues. Looked up from germline, CDR1 is GTSNPN and CDR2 is SVGIG (reference sequence). V was pared by 1 base and J by 13 bases, with 10 bases between. CDR3 sequence: CAWSARVCTF. CDR3 nucleotides: TGTGCCTGGAGTGCTAGGGTCTGCACCTTC.

For this clonotype: With a much larger clone just one base away, this may be a read error. The chain is built from TRBV13 and TRBJ1-1; TRBD1 matches at 10 bases. Germline V gene sequence: CDR1 PRHDT, CDR2 FYEKMQ (reference sequence). The CDR3 totals 14 residues. CDR3 in DNA: TGTGCCAACAGCTCCCGACAGGGGGCCACTGAAGCTTTCTTT. It is translated as CANSSRQGATEAFF. The variable domain in full, completed from reference TRBV13 and TRBJ1-1, reads AAGVIQSPRHLIKEKRETATLKCYPIPRHDTVYWYQQGPGQDPQFLISFYEKMQSDKGSIPDRFSAQQFSDYHSELNMSSLELGDSALYFCANSSRQGATEAFFGQGTRLTVV.

The chain has TRBV20-1 and TRBJ1-1, with D perhaps matching TRBD1 (5 bases). The CDR3 loop spans 14 amino acids. Germline assignment: CDR1 DFQATT and CDR2 SNEGSKA (reference sequence). Trimming took 5 bases from V and 1 from J, leaving 14 bases between them. The CDR3 region is CSAAPGTPNTEAFF. CDR3 sequence (DNA): TGCAGTGCTGCTCCCGGGACTCCGAACACTGAAGCTTTCTTT.

This sequence joins TRBV29-1 and TRBJ1-1; a weak D match, TRBD1 (6 bases). The CDR3 consists of 9 residues. In germline, CDR1 is SQVTM, CDR2 ANQGSEA. V was cut by 6 bases and J by 11 bases, with 10 bases left in between. DNA of the CDR3: TGCAGCGTCTCAGGGGAGGCTTTCTTT. Translation: CSVSGEAFF. The complete variable domain, with remaining parts taken from reference TRBV29-1 and TRBJ1-1, reads SAVISQKPSRDICQRGTSLTIQCQVDSQVTMMFWYRQQPGQSLTLIATANQGSEATYESGFVIDKFPISRPNLTFSTLTVSNMSPEDSSIYLCSVSGEAFFGQGTRLTVV.

This chain joins TRBV7-2 and TRBJ2-7, with 14 bases identical to TRBD2. The CDR3 sequence is 15 residues long. After removal of 2 bases from V and 8 bases from J, the junction contained 5 bases not matched to a gene. Per the germline V gene, CDR1 is SGHTA and CDR2 is FQGNSA. The CDR3 DNA is TGTGCCAGCAGCTTATTGGGACTAGCGGGGGCCCAGCAGTACTTC. Its translation is CASSLLGLAGAQQYF. The entire variable domain, with the rest obtained from reference TRBV7-2 and TRBJ2-7, is as follows: GAGVSQSPSNKVTEKGKDVELRCDPISGHTALYWYRQSLGQGLEFLIYFQGNSAPDKSGLPSDRFSAERTGGSVSTLTIQRTQQEDSAVYLCASSLLGLAGAQQYFGPGTRLTVT.